The rows below give T cell receptor beta chains drawn from one sample of a study of Graves' ophthalmopathy and Graves' hyperthyroidism. Each CDR3 protein is one row after TCRdb ran MiXCR on the multiplex PCR reads. Of 1 million to 1.3 million distinct CDR3 sequences listed, 35% to 45% were seen once; the top ten hold around 10%. The sequenced sample consisted of peripheral blood or thyroid tissue (not recorded which). The receptors stem from an adult man with Graves' hyperthyroidism. Both conserved end residues are part of each CDR3. Each record gives: D gene, V gene, CDR3 length, J gene, clone size, CDR3 DNA, CDR3 protein. A D gene is named only where the DNA matches it firmly. Clone size is shown for a subset of rows, as once, few, many or a class of expanded clone.

D gene: .; V gene: TRBV7-9; CDR3 length: 13; J gene: TRBJ2-7; clone size: few; CDR3 DNA: TGTGCCAGCAGTTTTCCAGGGTCGCTGGAGCAGTACTTC; CDR3 protein: CASSFPGSLEQYF
D gene: TRBD2; V gene: TRBV6-6; CDR3 length: 18; J gene: TRBJ2-7; clone size: few; CDR3 DNA: TGTGCCAGCAGTTACCGCGGTGGGCTAGCGGGACGGTTCTACGAGCAGTACTTC; CDR3 protein: CASSYRGGLAGRFYEQYF
D gene: .; V gene: TRBV5-1; CDR3 length: 11; J gene: TRBJ2-7; clone size: many; CDR3 DNA: TGCGCCAGCAGCCCCTCCAGGGAAATGGACTTC; CDR3 protein: CASSPSREMDF
D gene: TRBD2; V gene: TRBV7-9; CDR3 length: 15; J gene: TRBJ2-7; clone size: .; CDR3 DNA: TGTGCCAGCAGTCAGCCGGGACTAGCGGATTACGAGCAGTACTTC; CDR3 protein: CASSQPGLADYEQYF
D gene: .; V gene: TRBV12-3/TRBV12-4; CDR3 length: 15; J gene: TRBJ1-5; clone size: many; CDR3 DNA: TGTGCCAGCAGTTTGCGGGGGCAGCGAGATCAGCCCCAGCATTTT; CDR3 protein: CASSLRGQRDQPQHF
D gene: TRBD2; V gene: TRBV7-9; CDR3 length: 16; J gene: TRBJ2-5; clone size: many; CDR3 DNA: TGTGCCAGCAGCTTCCCCAGACTAGCGGGTGCGGAGACCCAGTACTTC; CDR3 protein: CASSFPRLAGAETQYF
D gene: .; V gene: TRBV12-3/TRBV12-4; CDR3 length: 11; J gene: TRBJ2-7; clone size: few; CDR3 DNA: TGTGCCAGCAGTTTGGGGAATTGGCAGTACTTC; CDR3 protein: CASSLGNWQYF
D gene: .; V gene: TRBV25-1; CDR3 length: 14; J gene: TRBJ2-5; clone size: many; CDR3 DNA: TGTGCCAGCAGTGAATTTGGGCTTAAAGAGACCCAGTACTTC; CDR3 protein: CASSEFGLKETQYF
D gene: .; V gene: TRBV9; CDR3 length: 15; J gene: TRBJ2-2; clone size: many; CDR3 DNA: TGTGCCAGCAGCGTAGGCGGTTCGAACACCGGGGAGCTGTTTTTT; CDR3 protein: CASSVGGSNTGELFF
D gene: TRBD1; V gene: TRBV2; CDR3 length: 14; J gene: TRBJ1-5; clone size: .; CDR3 DNA: TGTGCCAGCAGTGTTGGACAGGGTCCGGGGCCCCAGCATTTT; CDR3 protein: CASSVGQGPGPQHF
D gene: TRBD2; V gene: TRBV6-1; CDR3 length: 17; J gene: TRBJ2-5; clone size: few; CDR3 DNA: TGTGCCAGCAGTCGGGGGGACCGGGACCGATACCAAGAGACCCAGTACTTC; CDR3 protein: CASSRGDRDRYQETQYF
D gene: TRBD2; V gene: TRBV5-1; CDR3 length: 18; J gene: TRBJ2-6; clone size: many; CDR3 DNA: TGCGCCAGCAGCTACATAGCGGGAGGCCACTCTGGGGCCAACGTCCTGACTTTC; CDR3 protein: CASSYIAGGHSGANVLTF
D gene: .; V gene: TRBV5-8; CDR3 length: 14; J gene: TRBJ2-7; clone size: few; CDR3 DNA: TGTGCCAGCAGCTTGACTACCCCTCCGTACGAGCAGTACTTC; CDR3 protein: CASSLTTPPYEQYF
D gene: .; V gene: TRBV12-3/TRBV12-4; CDR3 length: 14; J gene: TRBJ1-4; clone size: .; CDR3 DNA: TGTGCCAGCCAAGGGTTCCCAACTAATGAAAAACTGTTTTTT; CDR3 protein: CASQGFPTNEKLFF
D gene: .; V gene: TRBV5-5; CDR3 length: 13; J gene: TRBJ1-2; clone size: .; CDR3 DNA: TGTGCCAGCAGCTTGGATGGGTTAGGTGGCTACACCTTC; CDR3 protein: CASSLDGLGGYTF
D gene: .; V gene: TRBV28; CDR3 length: 11; J gene: TRBJ2-7; clone size: few; CDR3 DNA: TGTGCCAGCACATCTGTCCACGAGCAGTACTTC; CDR3 protein: CASTSVHEQYF
D gene: TRBD1; V gene: TRBV7-2; CDR3 length: 17; J gene: TRBJ1-4; clone size: few; CDR3 DNA: TGTGCCAGCAGCTTGGGACAGTTTGAGATAACTAATGAAAAACTGTTTTTT; CDR3 protein: CASSLGQFEITNEKLFF
D gene: .; V gene: TRBV6-5; CDR3 length: 15; J gene: TRBJ2-7; clone size: .; CDR3 DNA: TGTGCCAGCAGTTACTCAGGGGACTCTATCCACGAGCAGTACTTC; CDR3 protein: CASSYSGDSIHEQYF
D gene: .; V gene: TRBV7-8; CDR3 length: 12; J gene: TRBJ1-6; clone size: .; CDR3 DNA: TGTGCCAGCAGTTTAAGGCGCGCGGGCCTCCACTTT; CDR3 protein: CASSLRRAGLHF
D gene: .; V gene: TRBV10-1; CDR3 length: 21; J gene: TRBJ1-6; clone size: many; CDR3 DNA: TGCGCCAGCAGTGGGAGGCCGTTAACCTCTGAGTCTAGCCGTTATAATTCACCCCTCCACTTT; CDR3 protein: CASSGRPLTSESSRYNSPLHF
D gene: .; V gene: TRBV28; CDR3 length: 14; J gene: TRBJ2-7; clone size: .; CDR3 DNA: TGTGCCAGCAGTCCCGAGGGGGCGGGAGTCGAGCAGTACTTC; CDR3 protein: CASSPEGAGVEQYF
D gene: .; V gene: TRBV7-9; CDR3 length: 12; J gene: TRBJ1-4; clone size: few; CDR3 DNA: TGTGCCAGCAGCTTAGTGCGGGAAAAACTGTTTTTT; CDR3 protein: CASSLVREKLFF
D gene: .; V gene: TRBV10-2; CDR3 length: 15; J gene: TRBJ2-7; clone size: .; CDR3 DNA: TGCGCCAGCAGTGCCAGCAAGGCAGACTCCTACGAGCAGTACTTC; CDR3 protein: CASSASKADSYEQYF
D gene: TRBD1; V gene: TRBV9; CDR3 length: 16; J gene: TRBJ1-6; clone size: .; CDR3 DNA: TGTGCCAGCAGCGTAGAGACAGGGGCTGAGAATTCACCCCTCCACTTT; CDR3 protein: CASSVETGAENSPLHF
D gene: .; V gene: TRBV5-1; CDR3 length: 13; J gene: TRBJ1-2; clone size: many; CDR3 DNA: TGCGCCAGCAGCTCCGCAGGACGCTATGGCTACACCTTC; CDR3 protein: CASSSAGRYGYTF
D gene: TRBD2; V gene: TRBV5-4; CDR3 length: 16; J gene: TRBJ2-2; clone size: .; CDR3 DNA: TGTGCCAGCAGCTTGAGGGGGCTAGCGGGGAGCCGGGAGCTGTTTTTT; CDR3 protein: CASSLRGLAGSRELFF
D gene: .; V gene: TRBV19; CDR3 length: 13; J gene: TRBJ1-1; clone size: .; CDR3 DNA: TGTGCCAGTAGTATAGAACGGGCAACTGAAGCTTTCTTT; CDR3 protein: CASSIERATEAFF
D gene: .; V gene: TRBV10-3; CDR3 length: 16; J gene: TRBJ2-5; clone size: .; CDR3 DNA: TGTGCCTGGAGTGTGGGTCTCCGGGACCCACAAGAGACCCAGTACTTC; CDR3 protein: CAWSVGLRDPQETQYF
D gene: TRBD2; V gene: TRBV7-9; CDR3 length: 18; J gene: TRBJ2-5; clone size: many; CDR3 DNA: TGTGCCAGCAGCTTATATCCGGGACTAGCGGGAGGGCCGGAGACCCAGTACTTC; CDR3 protein: CASSLYPGLAGGPETQYF
D gene: .; V gene: TRBV20-1; CDR3 length: 15; J gene: TRBJ1-5; clone size: many; CDR3 DNA: TGCAGTGCTAGAACTCCCGGGACCCCAAATCAGCCCCAGCATTTT; CDR3 protein: CSARTPGTPNQPQHF
D gene: TRBD1; V gene: TRBV24-1; CDR3 length: 16; J gene: TRBJ2-2; clone size: .; CDR3 DNA: TGTGCCACCAGTGATCAGGACAGGACCGACAACGGGGAGCTGTTTTTT; CDR3 protein: CATSDQDRTDNGELFF
D gene: .; V gene: TRBV25-1; CDR3 length: 15; J gene: TRBJ1-2; clone size: .; CDR3 DNA: .; CDR3 protein: CACSARGQGGYGYTF
D gene: .; V gene: TRBV6-5; CDR3 length: 15; J gene: TRBJ2-7; clone size: few; CDR3 DNA: TGTGCCAGCGCAGGGGGGCAGAGGAGCTCCTACGAGCAGTACTTC; CDR3 protein: CASAGGQRSSYEQYF
D gene: TRBD1; V gene: TRBV7-8; CDR3 length: 15; J gene: TRBJ1-6; clone size: few; CDR3 DNA: TGTGCCAGCAGCTTAGGCAGGGGGCGTAATTCACCCCTCCACTTT; CDR3 protein: CASSLGRGRNSPLHF
D gene: TRBD2; V gene: TRBV11-3; CDR3 length: 18; J gene: TRBJ2-7; clone size: .; CDR3 DNA: TGTGCCAGCAGCTTAGCTCTCGGACGAGCGGGGCCCTCCTACGAGCAGTACTTC; CDR3 protein: CASSLALGRAGPSYEQYF
D gene: TRBD2; V gene: TRBV5-1; CDR3 length: 15; J gene: TRBJ2-7; clone size: once; CDR3 DNA: TGCGCCAGCAGCTTGGACGGGGGGAAGACCTACGAGCAGTACTTC; CDR3 protein: CASSLDGGKTYEQYF
D gene: .; V gene: TRBV7-8; CDR3 length: 15; J gene: TRBJ1-1; clone size: many; CDR3 DNA: TGTGCCAGCAGCTATAACGGGATTTTCAACACTGAAGCTTTCTTT; CDR3 protein: CASSYNGIFNTEAFF
D gene: .; V gene: TRBV7-9; CDR3 length: 12; J gene: TRBJ1-1; clone size: .; CDR3 DNA: TGTGCCAGCAGCTGGGGGGGGGCAATGGCTTTCTTT; CDR3 protein: CASSWGGAMAFF
D gene: .; V gene: TRBV9; CDR3 length: 15; J gene: TRBJ2-6; clone size: many; CDR3 DNA: TGTGCCAGCAGCCCCGGGACGTTGGGGGCCAACGTCCTGACTTTC; CDR3 protein: CASSPGTLGANVLTF
D gene: TRBD1; V gene: TRBV10-3; CDR3 length: 16; J gene: TRBJ1-6; clone size: .; CDR3 DNA: TGTGCCATCAGTGAGGAGACAGGGGTATTGCATCAGCCCCTCCACTTT; CDR3 protein: CAISEETGVLHQPLHF
D gene: TRBD1; V gene: TRBV7-8; CDR3 length: 16; J gene: TRBJ2-2; clone size: .; CDR3 DNA: TGTGCCAGCACCCCTGTGACAGGGATGATTCTACGGGAGCTGTTTTTT; CDR3 protein: CASTPVTGMILRELFF
D gene: .; V gene: TRBV7-6; CDR3 length: 15; J gene: TRBJ1-4; clone size: many; CDR3 DNA: TGTGCCAGCAGCTTAATCAGGGGTGCTAATGAAAAACTGTTTTTT; CDR3 protein: CASSLIRGANEKLFF
D gene: TRBD2; V gene: TRBV10-1; CDR3 length: 15; J gene: TRBJ2-2; clone size: .; CDR3 DNA: TGCGCCAGCAGTCCGACTAGCACGAACACCGGGGAGCTGTTTTTT; CDR3 protein: CASSPTSTNTGELFF
D gene: .; V gene: TRBV29-1; CDR3 length: 12; J gene: TRBJ2-5; clone size: .; CDR3 DNA: TGCAGCGTTGTAGTGGGGGCCGGGACCCAGTACTTC; CDR3 protein: CSVVVGAGTQYF
D gene: TRBD1; V gene: TRBV20-1; CDR3 length: 15; J gene: TRBJ1-1; clone size: .; CDR3 DNA: TGCAGTGCTAAGGGGACAGAAATCATGAACACTGAAGCTTTCTTT; CDR3 protein: CSAKGTEIMNTEAFF
D gene: TRBD1; V gene: TRBV7-2; CDR3 length: 15; J gene: TRBJ1-1; clone size: .; CDR3 DNA: TGTGCCAGCAGCGCCGGGAGGGGGCGAAGTGGTGAAGCTTTCTTT; CDR3 protein: CASSAGRGRSGEAFF
D gene: TRBD2; V gene: TRBV7-2; CDR3 length: 16; J gene: TRBJ2-7; clone size: many; CDR3 DNA: TGTGCCAGCAGAGCATTAGGACTAGCCTTTCAAGGCGAGCAGTACTTC; CDR3 protein: CASRALGLAFQGEQYF
D gene: .; V gene: TRBV10-3; CDR3 length: 13; J gene: TRBJ1-5; clone size: .; CDR3 DNA: TGTGCCATCAGTGAGGGGCAAATGGAGCCCCAGCATTTT; CDR3 protein: CAISEGQMEPQHF
D gene: .; V gene: TRBV11-2; CDR3 length: 15; J gene: TRBJ2-7; clone size: .; CDR3 DNA: TGTGCCAGCAGCCTAAGCGGGACAGAGCCCTACGAGCAGTACTTC; CDR3 protein: CASSLSGTEPYEQYF
D gene: .; V gene: TRBV14; CDR3 length: 16; J gene: TRBJ1-2; clone size: many; CDR3 DNA: TGTGCCAGCAGCCCGACTTTGGCGTTGGGTCACTATGGCTACACCTTC; CDR3 protein: CASSPTLALGHYGYTF
D gene: .; V gene: TRBV20-1; CDR3 length: 11; J gene: TRBJ2-7; clone size: few; CDR3 DNA: TGCAGTGCACTACACGGGAACAAGCAGTACTTC; CDR3 protein: CSALHGNKQYF
D gene: .; V gene: TRBV7-9; CDR3 length: 15; J gene: TRBJ1-1; clone size: many; CDR3 DNA: TGTGCCAGCAGCTTACTCAGGGGCCGGAGCACTGAAGCTTTCTTT; CDR3 protein: CASSLLRGRSTEAFF
D gene: TRBD1; V gene: TRBV19; CDR3 length: 16; J gene: TRBJ2-7; clone size: many; CDR3 DNA: TGTGCCAGTAGTATCCCGGGACAGACCTCCCCCTACGAGCAGTACTTC; CDR3 protein: CASSIPGQTSPYEQYF
D gene: .; V gene: TRBV20-1; CDR3 length: 12; J gene: TRBJ2-7; clone size: many; CDR3 DNA: TGCAGTGCTAGAGTTTGGGATTACGAGCAGTACTTC; CDR3 protein: CSARVWDYEQYF
D gene: TRBD1; V gene: TRBV12-3/TRBV12-4; CDR3 length: 15; J gene: TRBJ2-5; clone size: many; CDR3 DNA: TGTGCCAGCAGCTCTTGGACAGGGCGGGAAGAGACCCAGTACTTC; CDR3 protein: CASSSWTGREETQYF
D gene: .; V gene: TRBV28; CDR3 length: 14; J gene: TRBJ1-2; clone size: .; CDR3 DNA: TGTGCCAGCAGTTTAGTCGGGGAGGGCTATGGCTACACCTTC; CDR3 protein: CASSLVGEGYGYTF